This T cell receptor (beta chain) emerged from a study of blood T cell repertoires in COVID-19. Study in general: The origin of the acute and convalescent COVID-19 samples was the United States, Italy and Spain.

CDR1 is SGHTA and CDR2 is FQGNSA in the germline V gene. CDR3 length equals 15 residues. V shed 0 bases and J shed 3 bases, with 11 bases lying between them. Methods used by the authors: Using reference gene primer amplification, nucleated cell counts were estimated. TCRdb keeps only in-frame clones here, not all; method: immunoSEQ multiplex PCR. The V and J calls and the clone size are those of that table, but D and trimming were determined from the DNA. This table has 95,000 to 150,000 clones, under 90% appearing once. The chain couples TRBV7-2 to TRBJ1-1, with D hard to call. This clonotype was sampled from a woman between 65 and 79 years old with acute or convalescent COVID-19. Sequences were obtained from peripheral blood. The DNA of the CDR3 is TGTGCCAGCAGCTTAGCGTCAGGTTTGGACACTGAAGCTTTCTTT. Protein: CASSLASGLDTEAFF.